This TCR beta chain was captured in a study of T-cell reconstitution after alpha-beta-depleted transplantation in children. In germline, CDR1 is MNHEY, CDR2 SVGEGT. V was cut by 2 bases and J by 6 bases, with 8 bases left in between. The CDR3 has 13 residues. Preparing the TCRbeta library involved the use of unique molecular identifiers. TCRdb analysed the PCR reads with MiXCR anew, one entry per CDR3 protein. Among 45,000 to 60,000 distinct CDR3 sequences listed, around 50% were seen once. This clonotype was counted only a few times. This clonotype originated in a boy under two years old with SCID, due to receive a stem cell transplant. The chain is built from TRBV6-2 or TRBV6-3 and TRBJ1-5, with D maybe TRBD1 (6 bases). The specimen comprised peripheral blood, sampled before TCRalphabeta/CD19-depleted stem cell transplant. CDR3 nucleotides: TGTGCCAGCAGTTACGCGGGGGCTCAGCCCCAGCATTTT. Translating gives CASSYAGAQPQHF.